These 25 T cell receptor beta chains originate from one sample sequenced in a study of T cells in Graves' hyperthyroidism and ophthalmopathy. The TCR beta CDR3 regions underwent amplification using RNA transcripts as the source. The TCR CDR3 was amplified in a first-round RT-PCR using the HTBI primer set. Each CDR3 protein is one row after TCRdb ran MiXCR on the multiplex PCR reads. The sample has 150,000 or so distinct CDR3 sequences; roughly 10% are singletons. The sample comprised blood. These receptors were obtained from a woman aged 18-35 years with Graves' hyperthyroidism that later progressed to Graves' ophthalmopathy.

This clonotype was counted at least ten times. V gene TRBV7-8 combines with J gene TRBJ2-7; D unresolved. The CDR3 extends over 13 amino acids. Germline V gives CDR1 SGHVS, CDR2 FQNEAQ. V gave up 1 base and J gave up 2 bases, with 6 bases separating them. The CDR3 DNA follows: TGTGCCAGCAGCTTAGGGTCAGCCTACGAGCAGTACTTC. It specifies CASSLGSAYEQYF.

Ten or more counts support this clonotype. The CDR3 loop is CSARRTGGGEKLFF. CDR3 nucleotide sequence: TGCAGTGCTAGACGGACAGGGGGCGGAGAAAAACTGTTTTTT. This chain connects TRBV20-1 to TRBJ1-4, with 11 bases fitting TRBD1. V lost 2 bases, J lost 8 bases, and 4 bases stayed unmatched. The CDR3 consists of 14 residues. The germline V gene encodes CDR1 DFQATT and CDR2 SNEGSKA (reference sequence).

There are a few counts of this clonotype. The gene calls are TRBV5-6 and TRBJ2-3; D is unclear. V lost 0 bases and J lost 0, with 8 bases in between. The CDR3 has 15 residues. Germline loops: CDR1 SGHDT, CDR2 YYEEEE. The CDR3 spells CASSLGHRSTDTQYF. The CDR3 coding sequence is TGTGCCAGCAGCTTGGGTCACCGCAGCACAGATACGCAGTATTTT.

This clonotype showed up many times. This rearrangement joins TRBV15 to TRBJ2-2, with 7 bases fitting TRBD1. The CDR3 loop spans 17 amino acids. The V and J ends lost 1 base and 1 base, in that order; junction bases with no gene match: 6. Germline V CDR1 and CDR2: LNHNV, YYDKDF (reference sequence). CDR3 sequence reads: CATSRGTGTVNTGELFF. For the CDR3, the DNA is TGTGCCACCAGCAGAGGAACCGGGACAGTGAACACCGGGGAGCTGTTTTTT.

This clonotype was observed a handful of times. The chain couples TRBV3-1 to TRBJ2-3; D uncertain. Germline V gives CDR1 LGHDT, CDR2 YNNKEL (reference sequence). V gave up 0 bases and J gave up 0 bases, with 13 bases separating them. This CDR3 contains 17 residues. DNA for the CDR3: TGTGCCAGCAGCCAAGATTTCGGCGGCCCAAGCACAGATACGCAGTATTTT. It specifies CASSQDFGGPSTDTQYF.

This clonotype has ten or more counts. J is TRBJ2-1 and V is TRBV20-1; 9 positions agree with TRBD1. This CDR3 is 13 amino acids long. Germline CDR1 is DFQATT and CDR2 is SNEGSKA (reference sequence). V shed 8 bases and J 3 bases; nucleotides not matched to a gene: 5. The CDR3 here is CSSGTGIYNEQFF. As DNA, the CDR3 is TGCAGTTCCGGGACAGGGATCTACAATGAGCAGTTCTTC.

The sample holds many counts of this clonotype. The genes are TRBV20-1 and TRBJ1-1; weak D call: TRBD1 (6 bases). The CDR3 consists of 14 residues. Germline CDR1 reads DFQATT; CDR2 reads SNEGSKA (reference sequence). V shed 3 bases and J shed 1 base, with 12 bases lying between them. CDR3 DNA sequence: TGCAGTGCTAGTTTGGGACATACGAACACTGAAGCTTTCTTT. Translating gives CSASLGHTNTEAFF.

Remarks on this clonotype: Since a much larger clone is just one base distant, this may be a read error. The chain joins TRBV20-1 to TRBJ1-5; the D is unclear. This CDR3 is 16 amino acids long. CDR1 DFQATT and CDR2 SNEGSKA come from the germline V gene (reference sequence). In nucleotides, the CDR3 is TGCAGTGTTAGAGATCTGGCGGGGTATAGCAATCAGCCCCAGCATTTT. Encoded protein: CSVRDLAGYSNQPQHF.

Ten or more counts support this clonotype. The chain carries TRBV27 and TRBJ1-2; 7 positions match TRBD1. The CDR3 spans 16 residues. Germline trimming cut 5 bases from V and 7 bases from J; bases unmatched to any gene: 16. The V gene's germline CDR1 is MNHEY and CDR2 SMNVEV (reference sequence). Written as DNA, the CDR3 is TGTGCCAGCAGTCCCAACACCCCGACAGGGCGAGGTGGCTACACCTTC. Translation gives CASSPNTPTGRGGYTF.

The rearrangement uses TRBV7-6 and TRBJ1-3; 7 positions match TRBD1. The CDR3 runs 20 residues. The junction had 22 bases not matched to a gene; V was cut back by 5 bases and J by 3 bases. Germline CDR1 reads SGHVS; CDR2 reads FNYEAQ. For the CDR3, the DNA is TGTGCCAGCAGCCCTCAGGGGGGGCAGGGTTGGATAACTTTTGGAAACACCATATATTTT. It translates to CASSPQGGQGWITFGNTIYF.

This clonotype has ten or more counts. This chain uses TRBV2 with TRBJ2-5; D may be TRBD2 (5 bases). The V gene's germline CDR1 is SNHLY and CDR2 FYNNEI. The CDR3 loop spans 13 amino acids. Trimming took 6 bases from V and 5 from J, leaving 13 bases between them. CDR3 sequence (DNA): TGTGCCAGCAGCCCCGGGGTTTGGGAGACCCAGTACTTC. Amino acid sequence: CASSPGVWETQYF.

This clonotype was recorded many times. The V call is TRBV11-2, the J call TRBJ1-5; possibly TRBD1 for D (5 bases). CDR1 and CDR2 from the germline V gene are SGHAT and FQNNGV. V lost 5 bases, J lost 3 bases, and 11 bases lay in between. The CDR3 sequence is 14 residues long. CDR3 sequence: CASSAWGPNQPQHF. The CDR3 region has the DNA TGTGCCAGCAGCGCCTGGGGACCCAATCAGCCCCAGCATTTT.

This clonotype was picked up many times. The rearrangement joins TRBV30 to TRBJ1-1; D is undetermined. Between the trimmed V and J ends, which lost 3 bases and 1 base, there was a span of 6 bases. The CDR3 covers 12 residues. CDR1 GTSNPN and CDR2 SVGIG come from the germline V gene (reference sequence). In nucleotides, the CDR3 is TGTGCCTGGAGCCGTAAGAACACTGAAGCTTTCTTT. Translation gives CAWSRKNTEAFF. The whole variable domain, filled in from reference TRBV30 and TRBJ1-1, reads SQTIHQWPATLVQPVGSPLSLECTVEGTSNPNLYWYRQAAGRGLQLLFYSVGIGQISSEVPQNLSASRPQDRQFILSSKKLLLSDSGFYLCAWSRKNTEAFFGQGTRLTVV.

V usage is TRBV30 and J usage is TRBJ1-2; unclear D gene. Germline V gives CDR1 GTSNPN, CDR2 SVGIG (reference sequence). CDR3 length: 17 amino acids. V was clipped by 0 bases and J by 2 bases, with 19 bases between them. The CDR3 protein is CAWSVLLSWRENYGYTF. CDR3 bases: TGTGCCTGGAGTGTACTATTAAGTTGGAGGGAAAACTATGGCTACACCTTC. Full variable domain (remainder filled in from reference TRBV30 and TRBJ1-2): SQTIHQWPATLVQPVGSPLSLECTVEGTSNPNLYWYRQAAGRGLQLLFYSVGIGQISSEVPQNLSASRPQDRQFILSSKKLLLSDSGFYLCAWSVLLSWRENYGYTFGSGTRLTVV.

This clonotype was observed many times. The chain combines TRBV11-1 with TRBJ2-1; no clear D. From germline, CDR1 is SGHAT and CDR2 FQDESV (reference sequence). The V and J ends lost 1 base and 8 bases respectively, with 12 bases between them. CDR3 length: 14 residues. The CDR3 sequence: CASSLVNSKYEQFF. The CDR3 coding sequence is TGTGCCAGCAGCTTAGTGAATTCTAAGTATGAGCAGTTCTTC. Together with reference TRBV11-1 and TRBJ2-1, the CDR3 gives the full variable domain: EAEVAQSPRYKITEKSQAVAFWCDPISGHATLYWYRQILGQGPELLVQFQDESVVDDSQLPKDRFSAERLKGVDSTLKIQPAELGDSAMYLCASSLVNSKYEQFFGPGTRLTVL.

Ten or more counts support this clonotype. This rearrangement joins TRBV19 to TRBJ1-1; D unclear. Germline V gene sequence: CDR1 LNHDA, CDR2 SQIVND (reference sequence). This CDR3 has 13 residues. The V end lost 5 bases, the J end lost 0 bases, and 7 bases lay between the germline ends. The CDR3 loop reads CASSPRMNTEAFF. The CDR3 DNA reads TGTGCCAGTAGTCCCAGGATGAACACTGAAGCTTTCTTT.

This rearrangement joins TRBV30 to TRBJ2-7; 9 bases are a match to TRBD2. From germline, CDR1 is GTSNPN and CDR2 SVGIG (reference sequence). The CDR3 length is 15 residues. With V trimmed by 0 bases and J by 2 bases, 5 bases remained unmatched. Written as DNA, the CDR3 is TGTGCCTGGAGTGTATTTGCGGGAGGGCCCTACGAGCAGTACTTC. It translates to CAWSVFAGGPYEQYF.

The chain recombines TRBV7-3 with TRBJ2-5; no definite D call. Trimming stripped 6 bases from V and 0 bases from J, with 14 bases between. The germline V gene encodes CDR1 SGHTA and CDR2 FQGTGA. This CDR3 contains 15 residues. Here the CDR3 reads CASRSGRDYQETQYF. For the CDR3, the DNA is TGTGCCAGCAGATCCGGCCGAGACTACCAAGAGACCCAGTACTTC.

The chain recombines TRBV9 with TRBJ2-3; D call uncertain. Germline CDR1 is SGDLS and CDR2 is YYNGEE. Trimming pared 0 bases from V and 4 bases from J, leaving 6 bases between. The CDR3 is 13 residues long. The CDR3 is CASSVGHPDTQYF. DNA of the CDR3: TGTGCCAGCAGCGTAGGCCACCCAGATACGCAGTATTTT.

There are many counts of this clonotype. This chain connects TRBV2 to TRBJ2-2, with 10 bases matching TRBD1. CDR1 and CDR2 (germline): SNHLY, FYNNEI. The CDR3 runs 15 residues. With V trimmed by 8 bases and J by 6 bases, 9 bases remained unmatched. The CDR3 spells CASADRGRWAGELFF. DNA for the CDR3: TGTGCCAGCGCAGACAGGGGGCGTTGGGCCGGGGAGCTGTTTTTT.

Ten or more counts support this clonotype. This chain connects TRBV28 to TRBJ2-6; 7 bases agree with TRBD1. Germline trimming cut 5 bases from V and 1 base from J; bases unmatched to any gene: 14. The CDR3 consists of 19 residues. Germline V gives CDR1 MDHEN, CDR2 SYDVKM. CDR3 protein: CASSLLRDSRISGANVLTF. The CDR3 region has the DNA TGTGCCAGCAGTCTCCTAAGGGACAGTCGGATTTCTGGGGCCAACGTCCTGACTTTC.

This clonotype was picked up many times. This rearrangement joins TRBV6-1 to TRBJ1-5; TRBD1 agrees at 7 bases. The germline gives CDR1 MNHNS, CDR2 SASEGT. The V and J ends lost 3 bases and 3 bases, in that order; junction bases with no gene match: 5. The length of the CDR3 is 15 residues. The chain's CDR3 is CASSDLTGLNQPQHF. The CDR3 DNA follows: TGTGCCAGCAGTGACCTGACAGGGCTCAATCAGCCCCAGCATTTT.

This clonotype was counted a few times. The chain links TRBV6-1 to TRBJ2-1, with 9 bases lining up with TRBD2. J gave up 8 bases and V 6 bases, and 17 bases lay outside the gene matches. The CDR3 sequence is 17 residues long. From germline, CDR1 is MNHNS and CDR2 SASEGT. CDR3 protein: CASRMGGGGAFIYEQFF. The CDR3 DNA is TGTGCCAGCAGAATGGGCGGGGGGGGGGCGTTTATCTATGAGCAGTTCTTC.

This rearrangement joins TRBV27 to TRBJ2-5; D might be TRBD2 (6 bases). The V and J ends lost 6 bases and 0 bases respectively, with 8 bases between them. Germline V lookup: CDR1 MNHEY, CDR2 SMNVEV (reference sequence). This CDR3 has 13 residues. For the CDR3, the DNA is TGTGCCAGCAGGGGGACTTACCAAGAGACCCAGTACTTC. It specifies CASRGTYQETQYF.

This clonotype was counted at least ten times. The V call is TRBV11-2, the J call TRBJ2-1, with D maybe TRBD2 (5 bases). The CDR3 runs to 14 residues. The V gene's germline CDR1 is SGHAT and CDR2 FQNNGV. V was shortened by 5 bases and J by 3 bases, with 11 bases between the two germline ends. The CDR3: CASSATGYYNEQFF. Here the CDR3 DNA reads TGTGCCAGCAGCGCCACGGGATACTACAATGAGCAGTTCTTC.